The rows below give T cell receptor beta chains drawn from one sample of a study of T cells in localized non-small cell lung cancer. Produced via immunoSEQ multiplex PCR; TCRdb's table is partial and in-frame only. The sample lists under 5,500 clones, roughly 30% occurring once. The source material was lung tumor tissue, sampled before any cancer treatment. The receptors here all came from an older female donor with stage I lung adenocarcinoma. The CDR3 runs from the conserved cysteine through the conserved F or W. The D gene is left open where the match is weak. Size is stated for part of the rows, as once, few or many counts, or as a class when the clone is expanded.

d_call: TRBD1; clone_size: medium-sized; v_call: TRBV11-3; j_call: TRBJ1-2; cdr3_nt: TGTGCCAGCAGCTTAACCTCCGGTGACAGGGACAGCTATGGCTACACCTTC; cdr3_aa: CASSLTSGDRDSYGYTF
d_call: NA; clone_size: few; v_call: TRBV6-8; j_call: TRBJ1-5; cdr3_nt: TGTGCCAGCAGTTCCCAGACAGGCCCGCCCCAGCATTTT; cdr3_aa: CASSSQTGPPQHF
d_call: TRBD1; clone_size: NA; v_call: TRBV11-3; j_call: TRBJ1-4; cdr3_nt: TGTGCCAGCAGCCCCCGGACAGGGAAAGCAACTAATGAAAAACTGTTTTTT; cdr3_aa: CASSPRTGKATNEKLFF
d_call: NA; clone_size: NA; v_call: TRBV19; j_call: TRBJ1-5; cdr3_nt: TGTGCCAGTAGTATACAGGACCTTAGCAATCAGCCCCAGCATTTT; cdr3_aa: CASSIQDLSNQPQHF
d_call: TRBD1; clone_size: NA; v_call: TRBV28; j_call: TRBJ1-5; cdr3_nt: TGTGCCAGCAGTTCATACAGGGGGTTAAATAGCAATCAGCCCCAGCATTTT; cdr3_aa: CASSSYRGLNSNQPQHF
d_call: TRBD2; clone_size: NA; v_call: TRBV11-3; j_call: TRBJ2-5; cdr3_nt: TGTGCCAGCAGCCCGACACTAGCGGGGGGGCAAGAGACCCAGTACTTC; cdr3_aa: CASSPTLAGGQETQYF
d_call: TRBD1; clone_size: few; v_call: TRBV19; j_call: TRBJ1-1; cdr3_nt: TGTGCCAGTAGTACTCGACAGGGACGGACTGAAGCTTTCTTT; cdr3_aa: CASSTRQGRTEAFF
d_call: NA; clone_size: NA; v_call: TRBV6-8; j_call: TRBJ1-1; cdr3_nt: TGTGCCAGCAGTTCACACCTCAACACTGAAGCTTTCTTT; cdr3_aa: CASSSHLNTEAFF
d_call: TRBD2; clone_size: NA; v_call: TRBV18; j_call: TRBJ2-5; cdr3_nt: TGTGCCAGCTCATATATTAGCGGGGGCGACCTTTTTGAAGAGACCCAGTACTTC; cdr3_aa: CASSYISGGDLFEETQYF
d_call: TRBD1; clone_size: NA; v_call: TRBV5-1; j_call: TRBJ1-6; cdr3_nt: TGCGCCAGCAGCCCGATTGGACAGGGGGCCAGCTCCTATAATTCACCCCTCCACTTT; cdr3_aa: CASSPIGQGASSYNSPLHF
d_call: NA; clone_size: NA; v_call: TRBV6-7; j_call: TRBJ2-1; cdr3_nt: TGTGCCACTCACAGATACAATGAGCAGTTCTTC; cdr3_aa: CATHRYNEQFF
d_call: NA; clone_size: few; v_call: TRBV11-3; j_call: TRBJ2-3; cdr3_nt: TGTGCCAGCAGCTTAGAACAGGGTTCAGATACGCAGTATTTT; cdr3_aa: CASSLEQGSDTQYF
d_call: NA; clone_size: medium-sized; v_call: TRBV28; j_call: TRBJ1-1; cdr3_nt: TGTGCCAGCAGCACCAAGGGACGGTTGAGCACTGAAGCTTTCTTT; cdr3_aa: CASSTKGRLSTEAFF
d_call: NA; clone_size: few; v_call: TRBV5-1; j_call: TRBJ1-2; cdr3_nt: TGCGCCAGCAGCTTAAAGACGGATGTCTATGGCTACACCTTC; cdr3_aa: CASSLKTDVYGYTF
d_call: NA; clone_size: NA; v_call: TRBV6-8; j_call: TRBJ1-1; cdr3_nt: TGTGCCAGCGGCAGCCCTGGTGGGGTGAACACTGAAGCTTTCTTT; cdr3_aa: CASGSPGGVNTEAFF
d_call: NA; clone_size: few; v_call: TRBV6-8; j_call: TRBJ2-2; cdr3_nt: TGTGCCAGCAGCACATACGCGGCCGGGGAGCTGTTTTTT; cdr3_aa: CASSTYAAGELFF
d_call: TRBD2; clone_size: few; v_call: TRBV28; j_call: TRBJ2-7; cdr3_nt: TGTGCCAGCAGTTTGATCGGCGGGGGGGCCGTTCGGGAGCAGTACTTC; cdr3_aa: CASSLIGGGAVREQYF
d_call: TRBD1; clone_size: NA; v_call: TRBV11-3; j_call: TRBJ2-1; cdr3_nt: TGTGCCAGCAGCTGGGACAGCCCGGACAATGAGCAGTTCTTC; cdr3_aa: CASSWDSPDNEQFF
d_call: TRBD1; clone_size: few; v_call: TRBV19; j_call: TRBJ1-1; cdr3_nt: TGTGCCAGTAGTATCGCCAGGGGGCATGGTGAAGCTTTCTTT; cdr3_aa: CASSIARGHGEAFF
d_call: TRBD1; clone_size: few; v_call: TRBV28; j_call: TRBJ2-7; cdr3_nt: TGTGCCAGCAGTTTTCCTCGACAGGGGGCGATTTTGACCTACGAGCAGTACTTC; cdr3_aa: CASSFPRQGAILTYEQYF
d_call: NA; clone_size: NA; v_call: TRBV30; j_call: TRBJ2-2; cdr3_nt: TGTGCCTGGTTCAGGGTGGAAGGCGGGGAGCTGTTTTTT; cdr3_aa: CAWFRVEGGELFF
d_call: NA; clone_size: NA; v_call: TRBV28; j_call: TRBJ1-2; cdr3_nt: TGTGCCAGCAGCGCCCTGGCGGGGTTGGGAGGCTACACCTTC; cdr3_aa: CASSALAGLGGYTF
d_call: NA; clone_size: once; v_call: TRBV10-2; j_call: TRBJ1-5; cdr3_nt: TGCGCCAGCAGTGAGTCTAATAGCAATCAGCCCCAGCATTTT; cdr3_aa: CASSESNSNQPQHF
d_call: TRBD2; clone_size: once; v_call: TRBV11-3; j_call: TRBJ2-1; cdr3_nt: TGTGCTAGCAGCTTAGGGACTAGCGGGGTCTACAATGAGCAGTTCTTC; cdr3_aa: CASSLGTSGVYNEQFF
d_call: NA; clone_size: NA; v_call: TRBV5-1; j_call: TRBJ1-2; cdr3_nt: TGCGCCAGCAGCGGTGGCCATAGACAGTCCCCAGAGGGCTATGGCTACACCTTC; cdr3_aa: CASSGGHRQSPEGYGYTF
d_call: NA; clone_size: few; v_call: TRBV19; j_call: TRBJ2-7; cdr3_nt: TGTGCCAGTAGTACTGGGCCGAAGTACGAGCAGTACTTC; cdr3_aa: CASSTGPKYEQYF
d_call: NA; clone_size: many; v_call: TRBV11-3; j_call: TRBJ1-5; cdr3_nt: TGTGCCAGCAGCCGCCTATCGGGGGCAGGACAGCCCCAGCATTTT; cdr3_aa: CASSRLSGAGQPQHF
d_call: NA; clone_size: NA; v_call: TRBV30; j_call: TRBJ1-4; cdr3_nt: TGTGCCTGGAGTGTATCGAAGGGCCGGGGGGGAAAACTGTTTTTT; cdr3_aa: CAWSVSKGRGGKLFF
d_call: NA; clone_size: few; v_call: TRBV6-8; j_call: TRBJ1-2; cdr3_nt: TGTGCCAGCACCCGTACTAATGCAAACTATGGCTACACCTTC; cdr3_aa: CASTRTNANYGYTF
d_call: NA; clone_size: NA; v_call: TRBV19; j_call: TRBJ2-7; cdr3_nt: TGTGCTGCGGGGACTCCCTACGAGCAGTACTTC; cdr3_aa: CAAGTPYEQYF
d_call: TRBD2; clone_size: few; v_call: TRBV4-1; j_call: TRBJ2-1; cdr3_nt: TGCGCCAGCAGCCGGGTAGCGGGGGGTTCCTACAATGAGCAGTTCTTC; cdr3_aa: CASSRVAGGSYNEQFF